A single T cell receptor (beta chain) is shown here with its context. Its antigen remains unknown. The sample belongs to a study of T cell responses to AZD1222 COVID-19 vaccine. The CDR3 is made up of 12 amino acids. V lost 3 bases and J 7 bases, leaving 4 bases between the germline ends. The germline V gene has CDR1 SGHTA and CDR2 FQGNSA. Points from the study as a whole: Possibly, clonal diversity was underestimated; donors were largely white British and included more females. The CD4 TCRs associated with vaccination extended across spike and predominated at 160-218 and 743-854. Reportedly, nearly half the spike-specific TCRs target unmutated variant regions. Repertoires in all cases were sampled only once the peak T cell response had passed.

The protocol was immunoSEQ multiplex PCR, while the TCRdb copy is restricted to in-frame clones and leaves out a portion. The data hold about 150,000 clones, with roughly 91% observed a single time. Sequences were derived from peripheral blood, sampled on day 0 of AZD1222 vaccination. This TCR was sampled from an adult in good health. The rearrangement joins TRBV7-2 to TRBJ1-6; D is undetermined. CDR3 residues: CASSFSNSPLHF. The CDR3 DNA follows: TGTGCCAGCAGCTTTTCCAATTCACCCCTCCACTTT.